This T cell receptor (beta chain) derives from a study of tumor-infiltrating lymphocytes in oesophageal squamous cell carcinoma. Per germline, CDR1 SGHTA and CDR2 FQGNSA. The CDR3 extends over 15 amino acids. TCRdb redid the calling of the PCR reads with MiXCR, one entry per CDR3 protein. Of 9,500 to 11,000 distinct CDR3 sequences listed, around half are singletons. In this sample, this clonotype turned up a few times. The sequencing input was esophageal tumor tissue. This receptor was taken from a female donor with esophageal squamous cell carcinoma. The chain couples TRBV7-2 to TRBJ2-5; maybe TRBD1 (6 bases). Near its end, the DNA agrees better with TRBJ1-2, so the J call may be wrong. CDR3 residues: CASSSPQGFRYGYTF. The CDR3 bases are TGTGCCAGCAGCTCCCCACAGGGTTTCCGCTATGGCTACACCTTC.